The present T cell receptor (beta chain) was sequenced within a study of blood T cell repertoires in COVID-19. Study-level information: Whether acute or convalescent, the COVID-19 samples came from the United States, Italy and Spain. In each case, the material was cDNA or gDNA derived from T cells, B-cell-depleted T cells, or PBMCs.

The authors' processing: Using reference gene primer amplification, nucleated cell counts were estimated. Only in-frame clones appear in the TCRdb table, and some are missing; sequencing was by immunoSEQ multiplex PCR. V, J and clone size derive from that table, while D and trimming were established from the DNA sequence. The sample yields tens of thousands of clones, roughly four fifths seen once. The TCR originated in a woman of 80 years or more with acute or convalescent COVID-19. Sequencing input: peripheral blood.

The CDR3 loop is CASSLEQGTWSTDTQYF. DNA of the CDR3: TGTGCCAGCAGCTTGGAGCAGGGGACCTGGTCGACAGATACGCAGTATTTT. The V call is TRBV5-4, the J call TRBJ2-3; a possible D gene is TRBD1 (6 bases). Per germline, CDR1 SGHNT and CDR2 YYREEE (reference sequence). The CDR3 is made up of 17 amino acids. Trimming pared 0 bases from V and 3 bases from J, leaving 17 bases between.